This T cell receptor beta chain appears in the sequencing data of a study of cytomegalovirus exposure and HLA in healthy donors. The study's findings and limits: Within the 120 validation repertoires, first-cohort TCR clusters tended to co-occur, according to a later analysis. It was approximately 150 TCR beta chains that were listed as cytomegalovirus-associated.

The table came from immunoSEQ multiplex PCR; TCRdb's copy has only in-frame clones and leaves some out. This table has roughly 200,000 clones, about 81% appearing once. The CDR3 consists of 16 residues. Germline V gene sequence: CDR1 LNHDA, CDR2 SQIVND (reference sequence). Trimming took 1 base from V and 7 from J, leaving 17 bases between them. This clone has only one observation. What it recognizes is unknown. The specimen sequenced was PBMCs. This chain links TRBV19 with TRBJ1-5, with TRBD1 as a possible D gene (6 bases). This TCR derives from a woman aged 30 to 39 in good health and CMV-seronegative. The CDR3 sequence: CASSIGGQGFYQPQHF. In DNA, the CDR3 is TGTGCCAGTAGTATAGGTGGGCAGGGGTTCTACCAGCCCCAGCATTTT.